These T cell receptor beta chains were read from a single sample in a study of blood T cell repertoires in COVID-19. Using immunoSEQ multiplex PCR, the repertoire was profiled, and TCRdb retains in-frame clones only, with some absent. Here the sample spans 200,000 or so clones, around four fifths being singletons. The sample consisted of peripheral blood. The receptors stem from a man aged 60 to 69 with COVID-19, enrolled during active disease. Each CDR3 is given with its conserved first and last residue. The D gene is left open where the match is weak.

v_call: TRBV28; j_call: TRBJ2-7; d_call: .; cdr3_aa: CASSHPRGKASYEQYF
v_call: TRBV13; j_call: TRBJ1-1; d_call: .; cdr3_aa: CASSPPPGSNTEAFF
v_call: TRBV24-1; j_call: TRBJ2-3; d_call: .; cdr3_aa: CATSDLGLAEVGDTQYF
v_call: TRBV18; j_call: TRBJ1-4; d_call: .; cdr3_aa: CASVRGDNEKLFF
v_call: TRBV5-4; j_call: TRBJ2-3; d_call: TRBD1; cdr3_aa: CASSQDAGTETTDTQYF
v_call: TRBV7-9; j_call: TRBJ2-7; d_call: .; cdr3_aa: CASSSQGGSYEQYF
v_call: TRBV30; j_call: TRBJ1-2; d_call: .; cdr3_aa: CAWSLQGDDGYTF
v_call: TRBV5-1; j_call: TRBJ2-7; d_call: TRBD1; cdr3_aa: CASSYDRARASYEQYF
v_call: TRBV30; j_call: TRBJ1-6; d_call: TRBD1; cdr3_aa: CACPDRGNSPLHF
v_call: TRBV14; j_call: TRBJ2-5; d_call: TRBD1; cdr3_aa: CASSQDRGTQYF
v_call: TRBV11-3; j_call: TRBJ2-2; d_call: TRBD1; cdr3_aa: CASSSWGQGTGELFF
v_call: TRBV18; j_call: TRBJ1-4; d_call: .; cdr3_aa: CASSPNGRGLNEKLFF
v_call: TRBV7-9; j_call: TRBJ1-1; d_call: .; cdr3_aa: CASSLQGKVTEAFF
v_call: TRBV4-1; j_call: TRBJ1-4; d_call: .; cdr3_aa: CASSQVMTTGEKLFF
v_call: TRBV9; j_call: TRBJ1-3; d_call: TRBD1; cdr3_aa: CASSTRGQADGNTIYF
v_call: TRBV5-5; j_call: TRBJ1-4; d_call: .; cdr3_aa: CASSLEAVATNEKLFF
v_call: TRBV20-1; j_call: TRBJ2-1; d_call: .; cdr3_aa: CSASLLSVAPNEQFF
v_call: TRBV10-1; j_call: TRBJ2-3; d_call: TRBD2; cdr3_aa: CASSLAGGPADTQYF
v_call: TRBV5-1; j_call: TRBJ1-1; d_call: .; cdr3_aa: CASSSTAGMNTEAFF
v_call: TRBV11-2; j_call: TRBJ2-2; d_call: TRBD1; cdr3_aa: CASSRTGSNTGELFF
v_call: TRBV7-7; j_call: TRBJ2-3; d_call: .; cdr3_aa: CASSLRERDTQYF
v_call: TRBV7-9; j_call: TRBJ2-5; d_call: .; cdr3_aa: CASSLNRETQYF
v_call: TRBV2; j_call: TRBJ1-2; d_call: TRBD1; cdr3_aa: CASIPGQNYGYTF
v_call: TRBV7-9; j_call: TRBJ1-5; d_call: .; cdr3_aa: CASSTGVANQPQHF
v_call: TRBV5-1; j_call: TRBJ1-4; d_call: .; cdr3_aa: CASSLTTGSAGEKLFF
v_call: TRBV30; j_call: TRBJ1-2; d_call: .; cdr3_aa: CAWSVGDGYTF
v_call: TRBV19; j_call: TRBJ2-2; d_call: TRBD1; cdr3_aa: CASSPDRVGPGELFF
v_call: TRBV27; j_call: TRBJ1-6; d_call: .; cdr3_aa: CASSFVGGRSPLHF
v_call: TRBV9; j_call: TRBJ2-5; d_call: .; cdr3_aa: CASSVEPGEETQYF
v_call: TRBV28; j_call: TRBJ2-2; d_call: TRBD2; cdr3_aa: CASSLLVLFSGREDTGELFF